The sequence of this TCR beta chain was determined in a study of CD8+ T cells in alopecia areata. Investigators isolated RNA and reverse transcribed it into cDNA to act as the sequencing template. Here immunoSEQ multiplex PCR was the method, and the copy in TCRdb shows in-frame clones only, minus some. The repertoire holds 200,000 to 250,000 clones, with about 60% as singletons. V lost 1 base to trimming and J lost 0 bases; unmatched junction nucleotides: 10. CDR1 and CDR2 (germline): LGHNA, YNFKEQ. This CDR3 is 19 amino acids long. This specimen consisted of CD4+ T cells sorted from blood, obtained at week 0. This TCR was sampled from a human donor with alopecia areata. V and J are TRBV4-2 and TRBJ2-1, with 9 bases aligning to TRBD2. The CDR3 protein is CASSQVPSGIIGSYNEQFF. The CDR3 region has the DNA TGTGCCAGCAGCCAAGTTCCTAGCGGGATAATCGGCTCCTACAATGAGCAGTTCTTC.